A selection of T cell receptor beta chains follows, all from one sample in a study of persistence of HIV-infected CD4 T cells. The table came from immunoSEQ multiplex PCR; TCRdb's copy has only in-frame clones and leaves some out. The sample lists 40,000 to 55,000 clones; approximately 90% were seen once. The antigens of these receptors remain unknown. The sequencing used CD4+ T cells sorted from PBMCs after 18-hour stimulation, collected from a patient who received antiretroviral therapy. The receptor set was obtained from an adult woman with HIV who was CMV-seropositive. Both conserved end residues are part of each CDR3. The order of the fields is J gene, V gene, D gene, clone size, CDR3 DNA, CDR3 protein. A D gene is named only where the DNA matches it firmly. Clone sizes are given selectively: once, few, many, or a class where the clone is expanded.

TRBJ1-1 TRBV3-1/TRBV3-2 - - TGTGCCAGCAGCCAAGACCCCGAGCCTGAAGCTTTCTTT CASSQDPEPEAFF
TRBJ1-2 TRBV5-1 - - TGCGCCAGCAGCCCTCCCGGGAGGGTTAATGGCTACACCTTC CASSPPGRVNGYTF
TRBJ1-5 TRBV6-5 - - TGTGCCAGCAGTTACGTGGGGGAAAATCAGCCCCAGCATTTT CASSYVGENQPQHF
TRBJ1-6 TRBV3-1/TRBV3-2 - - TGTGCCAGCAGCCAAGTTCGAGGGGCTTCACCCCTCCACTTT CASSQVRGASPLHF
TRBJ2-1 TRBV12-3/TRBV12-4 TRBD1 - TGTGCCAGCAGACTTACAGGGGGCAATGAGCAGTTCTTC CASRLTGGNEQFF
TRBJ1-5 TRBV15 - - TGTGCCACCAGCAGAGTGGCCGGGGGACGGCAGCCCCAGCATTTT CATSRVAGGRQPQHF
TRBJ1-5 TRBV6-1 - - TGTGCCAGCAGTGAACCTCAGCCCCAGCATTTT CASSEPQPQHF
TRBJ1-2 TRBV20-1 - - TGCAGTGCTAGTATACCGGAGGGGGACTATGGCTACACCTTC CSASIPEGDYGYTF
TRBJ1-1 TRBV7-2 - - TGTGCCAGCTCGGGCCGGCAGGGAGGGACTGAAGCTTTCTTT CASSGRQGGTEAFF
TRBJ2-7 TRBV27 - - TGTGCCAGCAGCCGTGACAGGGGAGGGAGTGAGCAGTACTTC CASSRDRGGSEQYF
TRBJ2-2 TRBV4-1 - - TGCGCCAGCAGCACTCAACGGACCGGGGAGCTGTTTTTT CASSTQRTGELFF
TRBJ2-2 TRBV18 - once TGTGCCAGCTCACCTAGAACGTCGGGGGCGAACACCGGGGAGCTGTTTTTT CASSPRTSGANTGELFF
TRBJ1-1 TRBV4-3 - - TGCGCCAGCAGCCAAGAGGCCTTTACTGAAGCTTTCTTT CASSQEAFTEAFF
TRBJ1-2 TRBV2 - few TGTGCCAGCAGGCCACTTTCTGATGGCTACACCTTC CASRPLSDGYTF
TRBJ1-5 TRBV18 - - TGTGCCAGCTCGTTCAGGGATGATCAGCCCCAGCATTTT CASSFRDDQPQHF
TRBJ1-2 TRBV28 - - TGTGCCAGCAGTTTAGCTCGAGACTATGGCTACACCTTC CASSLARDYGYTF
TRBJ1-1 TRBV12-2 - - TGTGCAAGTCGCTTAGCGGTGGGGACAGTAGGAACTGAAGCTTTCTTT CASRLAVGTVGTEAFF
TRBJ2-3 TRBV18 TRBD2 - TGTGCCAGCTCACCTCGACTAGCGGGAGTCTCAGATACGCAGTATTTT CASSPRLAGVSDTQYF
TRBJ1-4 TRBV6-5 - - TGTGCCAGCAGGCACGGGGGGCAGTTTAATGAAAAACTGTTTTTT CASRHGGQFNEKLFF
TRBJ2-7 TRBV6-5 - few TGTGCCAGCAGCGGGACATCCGCCTACGAGCAGTACTTC CASSGTSAYEQYF
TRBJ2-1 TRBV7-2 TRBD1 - TGTGCCAGCAGCACTGCAGGGGGCAATGAGCAGTTCTTC CASSTAGGNEQFF
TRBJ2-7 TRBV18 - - TGTGCCAGCTCACCACCGGCCAGGGTAAACGAGCAGTACTTC CASSPPARVNEQYF